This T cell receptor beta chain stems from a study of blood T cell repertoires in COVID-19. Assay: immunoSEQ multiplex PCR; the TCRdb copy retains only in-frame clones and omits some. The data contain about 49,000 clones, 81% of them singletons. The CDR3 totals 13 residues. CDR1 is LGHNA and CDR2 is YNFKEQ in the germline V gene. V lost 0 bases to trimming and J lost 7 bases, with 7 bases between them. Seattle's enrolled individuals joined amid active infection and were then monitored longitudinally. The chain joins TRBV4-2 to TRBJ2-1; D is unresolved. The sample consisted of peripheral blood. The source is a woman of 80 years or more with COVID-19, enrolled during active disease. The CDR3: CASSQDSRNEQFF. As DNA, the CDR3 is TGTGCCAGCAGCCAAGATTCGCGGAATGAGCAGTTCTTC.